This T cell receptor (beta chain) was recovered during a study of radiation and T cells in renal cell carcinoma. Time point denoted: baseline pretreatment blood. Treatment of the sample: 15 Gy SBRT to primary tumor, nephrectomy 4 weeks later. Measured with immunoSEQ multiplex PCR; TCRdb has only the in-frame clones, and not every one. The repertoire has 130,000 or so clones, over 80% of them found once; the top ten carry under 30%. V dropped 11 bases and J dropped 3 bases, with 16 bases sitting between them. Germline V CDR1 and CDR2: SNHLY, FYNNEI. The CDR3 is made up of 13 amino acids. This clonotype originated in a woman aged 45-59 years with renal cell carcinoma. V gene TRBV2 combines with J gene TRBJ1-1, with D unresolved. The sample consisted of blood, taken from a patient whose treatment included radiotherapy and nephrectomy. CDR3 bases: TGTGCCGTTCGGAAGGTTGGCGACACTGAAGCTTTCTTT. Protein sequence: CAVRKVGDTEAFF.